This T cell receptor beta chain was found in a study of blood T cell repertoires in COVID-19. On the study more broadly: Some COVID-19 samples were acute and others convalescent; all came from the United States, Italy and Spain. Sample material is recorded as cDNA or gDNA derived from T cells, B-cell-depleted T cells, or PBMCs.

In the authors' workflow: Amplification of reference gene primers provided the estimated nucleated cell counts. The repertoire was sequenced with immunoSEQ multiplex PCR; TCRdb's copy has only in-frame clones and lacks some. The V and J calls and the clone size are those of that table, but D and trimming were determined from the DNA. The repertoire holds 250,000 or so clones, with more than 80% as singletons. Germline V gene sequence: CDR1 MDHEN, CDR2 SYDVKM. This CDR3 has 14 amino acids. Between the trimmed V and J ends, which lost 7 bases and 2 bases, there was a span of 14 bases. The TCR was taken from a human donor in a cohort sampled during active COVID-19. The chain carries TRBV28 and TRBJ2-5, with a possible D match to TRBD2 (5 bases). The specimen was peripheral blood. DNA of the CDR3: TGTGCCAGCAAGAAGGGCGGGCCACAAGAGACCCAGTACTTC. Translating gives CASKKGGPQETQYF.